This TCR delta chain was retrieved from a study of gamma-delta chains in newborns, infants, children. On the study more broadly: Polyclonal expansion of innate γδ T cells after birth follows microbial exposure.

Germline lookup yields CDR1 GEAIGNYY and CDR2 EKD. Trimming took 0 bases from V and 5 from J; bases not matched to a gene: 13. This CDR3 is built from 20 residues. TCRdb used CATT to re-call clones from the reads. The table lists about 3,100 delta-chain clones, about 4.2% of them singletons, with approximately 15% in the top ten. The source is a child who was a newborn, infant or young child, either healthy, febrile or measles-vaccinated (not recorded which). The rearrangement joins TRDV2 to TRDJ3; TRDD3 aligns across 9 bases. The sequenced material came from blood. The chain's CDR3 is CACDTVNWGDTGRDTRQMFF. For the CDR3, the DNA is TGTGCCTGTGACACCGTAAACTGGGGGGATACAGGCAGGGACACCCGACAGATGTTTTTC.